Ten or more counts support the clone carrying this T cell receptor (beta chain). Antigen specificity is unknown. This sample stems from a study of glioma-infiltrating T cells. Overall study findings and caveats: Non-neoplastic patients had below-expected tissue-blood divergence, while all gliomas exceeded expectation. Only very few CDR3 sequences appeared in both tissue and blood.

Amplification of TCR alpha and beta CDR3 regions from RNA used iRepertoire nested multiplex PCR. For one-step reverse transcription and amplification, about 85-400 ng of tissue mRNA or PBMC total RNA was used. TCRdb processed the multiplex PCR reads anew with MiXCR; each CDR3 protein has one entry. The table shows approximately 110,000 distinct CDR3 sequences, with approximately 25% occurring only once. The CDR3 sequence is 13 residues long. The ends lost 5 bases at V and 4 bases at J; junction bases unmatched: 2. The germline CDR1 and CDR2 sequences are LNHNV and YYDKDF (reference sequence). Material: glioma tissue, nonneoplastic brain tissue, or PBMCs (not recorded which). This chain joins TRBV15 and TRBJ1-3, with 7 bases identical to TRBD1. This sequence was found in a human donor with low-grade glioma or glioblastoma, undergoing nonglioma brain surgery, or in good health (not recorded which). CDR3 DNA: TGTGCCACCAGCGAGGGACAGGGAAACACCATATATTTT. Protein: CATSEGQGNTIYF.